These T cell receptor beta chains were read from a single sample in a study of blood T cell repertoires in COVID-19. TCRdb keeps only in-frame clones here, not all; method: immunoSEQ multiplex PCR. The sample includes 99,000 or so clones, under 80% of them seen just once. Sequenced material: peripheral blood. Every receptor here comes from a woman between 65 and 79 years old with acute or convalescent COVID-19. Both conserved end residues are part of each CDR3. The order of the fields is V gene, J gene, CDR3 protein.

TRBV19	TRBJ1-4	CASSISPATNEKLFF
TRBV6-5	TRBJ2-3	CASRTSGGTDTQYF
TRBV24-1	TRBJ2-2	CATSDFSGGFGGELFF
TRBV15	TRBJ1-2	CATSTGRGNYYGYTF
TRBV19	TRBJ1-5	CASSSGTGFSNQPQHF
TRBV12-3/TRBV12-4	TRBJ1-2	CASSLDRGRGYTF
TRBV2	TRBJ1-2	CASSDSGRVGGYTF
TRBV30	TRBJ1-2	CAWSVPAGIANYGYTF
TRBV6-5	TRBJ1-3	CASSLPGGNTIYF
TRBV19	TRBJ2-2	CASGGTANTGELFF
TRBV18	TRBJ2-1	CASSPPGQGYNEQFF
TRBV5-1	TRBJ2-7	CASFSVWVGRGGEQYF
TRBV30	TRBJ1-1	CAWTVSGHAEAFF
TRBV21-1	TRBJ1-1	CATQNNINTEAFF
TRBV3-1/TRBV3-2	TRBJ1-2	CASSQRGFNYGYTF
TRBV5-1	TRBJ2-3	CASSLRDPTSTDTQYF
TRBV28	TRBJ1-2	CASRIGQVKGVSYGYTF
TRBV10-3	TRBJ2-1	CAISATANGAYNEQFF
TRBV18	TRBJ2-7	CASSLLPGLGEQYF
TRBV10-3	TRBJ1-1	CAIGLDQAFF
TRBV24-1	TRBJ2-2	CATSTGTTLKGELFF
TRBV6-5	TRBJ1-3	CASNQGVGNTIYF
TRBV5-1	TRBJ2-1	CASSFGRYSYNEQFF
TRBV7-9	TRBJ1-2	CASSLQGNYGYTF
TRBV7-2	TRBJ2-4	CASSGRTGRGNIQYF
TRBV6-4	TRBJ2-1	CASSASKSSYNEQFF
TRBV3-1/TRBV3-2	TRBJ1-2	CASSQAGDLYGYTF
TRBV29-1	TRBJ2-1	CSVGTGGYNEQFF
TRBV6-5	TRBJ2-3	CASRRPGLGGDTQYF
TRBV19	TRBJ2-5	CASSRSGETQYF
TRBV4-1	TRBJ1-4	CASSQGLDNEKLFF
TRBV10-3	TRBJ1-4	CAISENLGEGNEKLFF
TRBV3-1/TRBV3-2	TRBJ1-1	CASSQVRRLNTEAFF
TRBV7-2	TRBJ1-4	CASSLYVGGQEKLFF
TRBV12-5	TRBJ2-3	CASRSGGAHTQYF
TRBV19	TRBJ2-7	CASRYRANTNEQYF
TRBV2	TRBJ2-5	CASSVMGLAGVETQYF
TRBV5-1	TRBJ2-7	CACLSVWGGRGWEQYF
TRBV5-1	TRBJ1-3	CASSAGISGNTIYF
TRBV12-3/TRBV12-4	TRBJ1-1	CASRDSPGTEAFF
TRBV27	TRBJ1-2	CASTPGEGRDYGYTF
TRBV5-1	TRBJ2-5	CASSSPRGGYQETQYF
TRBV18	TRBJ1-5	CASSPATGLGQPQHF
TRBV19	TRBJ2-1	CATEMGGVAYNEQFF
TRBV27	TRBJ1-5	CASRSHRGVSDQPQHF
TRBV2	TRBJ1-5	CATRQGKVGNQPQHF
TRBV19	TRBJ2-1	CASSTHHLANEQFF
TRBV5-4	TRBJ2-2	CASSLNPGQGSAGELFF
TRBV30	TRBJ1-1	CAWSVPGQGRAEAFF
TRBV10-3	TRBJ1-1	CASKGQENTEAFF
TRBV5-4	TRBJ2-2	CASSFGQGELFF
TRBV6-5	TRBJ2-3	CASRTAGTQYF